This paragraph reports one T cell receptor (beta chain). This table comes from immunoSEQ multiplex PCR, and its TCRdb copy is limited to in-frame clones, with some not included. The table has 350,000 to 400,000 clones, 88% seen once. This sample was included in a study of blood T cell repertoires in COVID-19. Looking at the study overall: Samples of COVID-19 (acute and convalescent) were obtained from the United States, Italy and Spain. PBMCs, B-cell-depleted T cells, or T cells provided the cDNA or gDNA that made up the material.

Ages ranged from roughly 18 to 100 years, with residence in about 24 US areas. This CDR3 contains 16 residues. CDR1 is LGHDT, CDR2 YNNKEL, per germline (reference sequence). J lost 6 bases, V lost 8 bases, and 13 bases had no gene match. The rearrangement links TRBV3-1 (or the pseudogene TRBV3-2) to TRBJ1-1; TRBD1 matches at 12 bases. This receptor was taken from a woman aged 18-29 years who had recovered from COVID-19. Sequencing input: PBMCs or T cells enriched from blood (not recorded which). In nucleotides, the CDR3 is TGTGCCAGCGGCCGGTCCCCCGGGACAGGGGGCCCTGAAGCTTTCTTT. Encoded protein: CASGRSPGTGGPEAFF.